These T cell receptor beta chains were read from a single sample in a study of T cell responses to AZD1222 COVID-19 vaccine. TCRdb's copy holds only in-frame clones and misses some; the assay was immunoSEQ multiplex PCR. The repertoire holds roughly 200,000 clones, with over 80% as singletons. The source was peripheral blood, collected 28 days after the second dose of the MenACWY control vaccine. The receptors originated from an adult who received the MenACWY meningococcal vaccine as a control. CDR3s include the opening cysteine and the closing phenylalanine or tryptophan. D genes are given only for firm matches. Clone size is stated in some rows and not others, as once, few, many or a class when expanded.

V	D	size	J	DNA	CDR3
TRBV20-1	.	.	TRBJ1-1	TGCAGTGCTAGATTTCCTCGGAAAGCTTTCTTT	CSARFPRKAFF
TRBV12-3/TRBV12-4	.	.	TRBJ1-5	TGTGCCAGCAGTTTGGGGGGGATCCAGCCCCAGCATTTT	CASSLGGIQPQHF
TRBV7-2	.	.	TRBJ2-1	TGTGCCAGCAGCTTAGCCGCTACAGTCTACAATGAGCAGTTCTTC	CASSLAATVYNEQFF
TRBV5-4	.	.	TRBJ1-2	TGTGCCAGCAGCCCCGCCGGCAGCCTTAACTATGGCTACACCTTC	CASSPAGSLNYGYTF
TRBV19	.	.	TRBJ1-2	TGTGCCAGTGCACCACTCAACGGGGGAAGAAACTATGGCTACACCTTC	CASAPLNGGRNYGYTF
TRBV9	TRBD1	.	TRBJ1-1	TGTGCCAGCAGCGCTGGACAGGGGAACACTGAAGCTTTCTTT	CASSAGQGNTEAFF
TRBV9	TRBD1	.	TRBJ1-6	TGTGCCAGCAGCCCCGACAGGGGTTATTCACCCCTCCACTTT	CASSPDRGYSPLHF
TRBV19	TRBD1	.	TRBJ1-2	TGTGCCAGTTACGAACACAGGGGACGCTATGGCTACACCTTC	CASYEHRGRYGYTF
TRBV7-9	TRBD1	once	TRBJ1-4	TGTGCCAGCAACAATCAGGGGGATGCAAAACTGTTTTTT	CASNNQGDAKLFF
TRBV7-2	TRBD2	.	TRBJ2-3	TGTGCCAGCAGCTTAGGGCGGGGGTTGGATACGCAGTATTTT	CASSLGRGLDTQYF
TRBV6-6	.	.	TRBJ1-2	TGTGCCAGCAGTTACTCGACGGGCAATTATGGCTACACCTTC	CASSYSTGNYGYTF
TRBV19	.	.	TRBJ2-3	TGTGCCAGTAGTCTTAGCGTCGTCCCAGATACGCAGTATTTT	CASSLSVVPDTQYF